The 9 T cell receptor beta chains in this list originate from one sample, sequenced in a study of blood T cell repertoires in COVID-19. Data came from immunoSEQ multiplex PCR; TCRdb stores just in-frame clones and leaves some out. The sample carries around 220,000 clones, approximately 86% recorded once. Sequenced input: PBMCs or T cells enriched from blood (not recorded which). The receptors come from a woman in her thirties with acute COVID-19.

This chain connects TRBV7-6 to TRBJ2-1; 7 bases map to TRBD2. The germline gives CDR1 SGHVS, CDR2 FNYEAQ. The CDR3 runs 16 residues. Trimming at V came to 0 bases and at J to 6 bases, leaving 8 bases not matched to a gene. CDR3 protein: CASSLAHLGRGNEQFF. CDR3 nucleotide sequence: TGTGCCAGCAGCTTAGCGCACCTAGGGAGGGGCAATGAGCAGTTCTTC. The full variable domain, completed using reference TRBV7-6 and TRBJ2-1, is GAGVSQSPRYKVTKRGQDVALRCDPISGHVSLYWYRQALGQGPEFLTYFNYEAQQDKSGLPNDRFSAERPEGSISTLTIQRTEQRDSAMYRCASSLAHLGRGNEQFFGPGTRLTVL.

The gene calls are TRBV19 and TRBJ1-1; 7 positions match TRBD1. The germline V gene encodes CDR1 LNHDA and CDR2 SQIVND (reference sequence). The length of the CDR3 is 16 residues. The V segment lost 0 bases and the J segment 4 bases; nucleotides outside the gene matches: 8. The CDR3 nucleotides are TGTGCCAGTAGTATAGATCCGACAGGGTTTGGCACTGAAGCTTTCTTT. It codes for CASSIDPTGFGTEAFF.

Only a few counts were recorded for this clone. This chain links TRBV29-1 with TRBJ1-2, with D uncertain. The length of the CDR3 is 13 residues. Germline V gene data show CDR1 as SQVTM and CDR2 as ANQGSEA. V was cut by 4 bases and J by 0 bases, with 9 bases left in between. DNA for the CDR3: TGCAGCGTTGTGACGGAGGCTAACTATGGCTACACCTTC. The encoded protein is CSVVTEANYGYTF.

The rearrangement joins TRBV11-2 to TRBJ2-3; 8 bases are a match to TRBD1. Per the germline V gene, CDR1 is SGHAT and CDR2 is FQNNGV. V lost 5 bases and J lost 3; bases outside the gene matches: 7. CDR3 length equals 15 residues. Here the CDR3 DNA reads TGTGCCAGCAGCCCAAGGACAGGGATTACAGATACGCAGTATTTT. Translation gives CASSPRTGITDTQYF. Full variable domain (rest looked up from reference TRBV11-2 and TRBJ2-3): EAGVAQSPRYKIIEKRQSVAFWCNPISGHATLYWYQQILGQGPKLLIQFQNNGVVDDSQLPKDRFSAERLKGVDSTLKIQPAKLEDSAVYLCASSPRTGITDTQYFGPGTRLTVL.

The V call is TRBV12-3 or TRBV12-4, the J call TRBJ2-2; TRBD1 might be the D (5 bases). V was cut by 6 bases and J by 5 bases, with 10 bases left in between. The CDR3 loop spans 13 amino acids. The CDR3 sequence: CASRIGATGELFF. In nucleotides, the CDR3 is TGTGCCAGCAGAATAGGGGCAACCGGGGAGCTGTTTTTT.

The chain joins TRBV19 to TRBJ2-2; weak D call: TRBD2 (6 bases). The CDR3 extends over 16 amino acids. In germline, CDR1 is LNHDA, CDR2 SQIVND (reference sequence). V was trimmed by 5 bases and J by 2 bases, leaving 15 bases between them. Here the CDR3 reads CASSWRLGGNTGELFF. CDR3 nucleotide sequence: TGTGCCAGTAGTTGGCGACTAGGAGGTAACACCGGGGAGCTGTTTTTT.

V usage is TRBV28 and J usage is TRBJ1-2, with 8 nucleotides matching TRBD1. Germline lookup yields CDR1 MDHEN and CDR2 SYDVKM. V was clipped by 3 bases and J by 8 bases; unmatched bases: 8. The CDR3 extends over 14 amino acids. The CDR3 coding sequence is TGTGCCAGCAGTTTCCAAGGGACAGGAAAAGGCTACACCTTC. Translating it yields CASSFQGTGKGYTF.

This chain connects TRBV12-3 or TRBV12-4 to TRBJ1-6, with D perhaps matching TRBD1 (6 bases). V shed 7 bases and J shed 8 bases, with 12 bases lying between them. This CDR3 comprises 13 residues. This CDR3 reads CASMRGRDSPLHF. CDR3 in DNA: TGTGCCAGCATGAGGGGGAGAGATTCACCCCTCCACTTT.

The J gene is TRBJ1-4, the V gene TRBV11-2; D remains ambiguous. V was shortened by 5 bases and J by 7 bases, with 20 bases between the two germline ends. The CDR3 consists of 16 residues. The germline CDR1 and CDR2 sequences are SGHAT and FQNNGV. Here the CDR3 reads CASSPHTISRSEKLFF. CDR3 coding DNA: TGTGCCAGCAGCCCTCACACCATTAGTCGGAGTGAAAAACTGTTTTTT.